A single sample gave rise to the 8 T cell receptor beta chains below, sequenced in a study of blood T cell repertoires in COVID-19. Clones were read by immunoSEQ multiplex PCR, and TCRdb kept only the in-frame ones, dropping some. Of fewer than 450,000 clones in the sample, 90% are singletons; the top ten hold about 0.63%. The sample taken for sequencing was PBMCs or T cells enriched from blood (not recorded which). These receptors were obtained from a man aged 18 to 30 who had recovered from COVID-19.

This chain uses TRBV18 with TRBJ2-5, with 13 bases matching TRBD2. The V and J ends lost 2 bases and 2 bases, in that order; junction bases with no gene match: 2. Per germline, CDR1 KGHSH and CDR2 LQKENI. The CDR3 length is 16 residues. The chain's CDR3 is CASSPMTSGGQETQYF. CDR3 DNA sequence: TGTGCCAGCTCACCAATGACTAGCGGGGGGCAAGAGACCCAGTACTTC.

The rearrangement links TRBV12-3 or TRBV12-4 to TRBJ2-5; 7 nucleotides align to TRBD1. This CDR3 region has 13 residues. Trimming removed 8 bases from V and 10 bases from J; junction bases left unmatched: 13. CDR3: CASFGANSGGQYF. The CDR3 coding sequence is TGTGCCAGCTTTGGAGCAAACTCAGGGGGCCAGTACTTC.

The chain carries TRBV29-1 and TRBJ1-1; TRBD1 matches at 7 bases. The junction had 7 bases not matched to a gene; V was cut back by 6 bases and J by 0 bases. The length of the CDR3 is 14 residues. The germline CDR1 and CDR2 sequences are SQVTM and ANQGSEA. Written as DNA, the CDR3 is TGCAGCGTACTTTACGGGACAGTGAACACTGAAGCTTTCTTT. It translates to CSVLYGTVNTEAFF.

The rearrangement joins TRBV3-1 (or the pseudogene TRBV3-2) to TRBJ2-5; 11 bases match TRBD1. Germline V gives CDR1 LGHDT, CDR2 YNNKEL (reference sequence). Trimming removed 2 bases from V and 4 bases from J; junction bases left unmatched: 9. CDR3 length: 17 amino acids. CDR3 region: CASSQLTGTGGAETQYF. The CDR3 DNA reads as TGTGCCAGCAGCCAATTAACCGGGACAGGGGGAGCAGAGACCCAGTACTTC.

The V gene is TRBV2, the J gene TRBJ1-6; 10 bases line up with TRBD1. Trimming at V came to 8 bases and at J to 8 bases, leaving 3 bases not matched to a gene. Germline CDR1 is SNHLY and CDR2 is FYNNEI. The CDR3 runs 13 residues. Here the CDR3 DNA reads TGTGCCAGCCGACAGGGGGCGCATTCACCCCTCCACTTT. Protein: CASRQGAHSPLHF. Full variable domain (missing parts from reference TRBV2 and TRBJ1-6): EPEVTQTPSHQVTQMGQEVILRCVPISNHLYFYWYRQILGQKVEFLVSFYNNEISEKSEIFDDQFSVERPDGSNFTLKIRSTKLEDSAMYFCASRQGAHSPLHFGNGTRLTVT.

Concerning this clone itself: Other DNA sequences from this sample encode an identical CDR3 as well. This rearrangement joins TRBV5-4 to TRBJ1-1; tentative D call: TRBD1 (5 bases). The ends were cut back, 2 bases at V and 1 base at J, with 9 bases in the middle. Per the germline V gene, CDR1 is SGHNT and CDR2 is YYREEE (reference sequence). This CDR3 contains 14 residues. CDR3 DNA: TGTGCCAGCAGCTTTCGGGGGGGGAACACTGAAGCTTTCTTT. Its translation: CASSFRGGNTEAFF.

The J gene is TRBJ2-7, the V gene TRBV5-6, with D perhaps matching TRBD2 (6 bases). V lost 4 bases and J lost 4, with 12 bases in between. The CDR3 covers 13 residues. CDR1 is SGHDT and CDR2 is YYEEEE in the germline V gene. This CDR3 is CASSRRDLYEQYF. DNA for the CDR3: TGTGCCAGCAGCCGAAGGGACTTATACGAGCAGTACTTC.

This chain links TRBV27 with TRBJ1-2, with 10 bases that match TRBD1. The junction had 1 base not matched to a gene; V was cut back by 0 bases and J by 3 bases. The CDR3 extends over 15 amino acids. Germline V lookup: CDR1 MNHEY, CDR2 SMNVEV (reference sequence). The CDR3 DNA is TGTGCCAGCAGTTTATCGACAGGGGGCCACTATGGCTACACCTTC. Amino acids: CASSLSTGGHYGYTF.